This T cell receptor (beta chain) was recorded in a study of blood T cells in healthy people across ages. Study-wide findings and caveats: When set beside aged donors, long-lived donors presented more naive CD4+ cells and higher diversity.

Germline V gives CDR1 DFQATT, CDR2 SNEGSKA (reference sequence). J gave up 3 bases and V 4 bases, and 8 bases lay outside the gene matches. The CDR3 totals 15 residues. A note on this clonotype: Its antigen is unknown.

Roughly 10 milliliters was the volume of peripheral blood drawn from each donor. With each sample, at least 5 micrograms of total RNA were extracted. A sample-barcoded 5' primer and a J-beta primer mix were used in a second PCR of roughly 7 to 11 cycles. TCRdb re-called the 5' RACE reads through MiXCR, storing one row per CDR3 protein. The sample records 750,000 or so distinct CDR3 sequences, 20% to 25% being singletons. Another study also made use of these data, one on T cells of mothers and their children. That source reports: Every mother supplied over 9 million TCR beta CDR3 reads and every child around 3 million.

The rearrangement uses TRBV20-1 and TRBJ2-2; TRBD2 agrees at 7 bases. The sequencing sample was made of blood. The clonotype was recovered from a boy between 10 and 17 years old in good health. CDR3 bases: TGCAGTGCTACCCCGGGGAGGGGATACACCGGGGAGCTGTTTTTT. Translating it yields CSATPGRGYTGELFF.